This entry lists 21 T cell receptor beta chains sequenced from one sample in a study of T cell responses to AZD1222 COVID-19 vaccine. Sequencing used immunoSEQ multiplex PCR; TCRdb keeps in-frame clones, though not all of them. The sample lists 90,000 to 150,000 clones; 87% were seen once. The sample consisted of peripheral blood, taken on day 0 of AZD1222 vaccination. Receptor source: an adult in good health.

J is TRBJ1-1 and V is TRBV9; 10 positions match TRBD1. Germline assignment: CDR1 SGDLS and CDR2 YYNGEE. The CDR3 contains 15 residues. The trim removed 4 bases at V and 6 bases at J, leaving 9 bases unmatched. In DNA form, the CDR3 reads TGTGCCAGCAGCCCCCGAAGACAGGGGGCTGCTGAAGCTTTCTTT. Its translation is CASSPRRQGAAEAFF.

The V and J genes are TRBV9 and TRBJ1-1; possibly TRBD1 for D (5 bases). With 0 bases removed from V and 7 bases from J, the gap between germline ends came to 13 bases. Germline V gives CDR1 SGDLS, CDR2 YYNGEE. This CDR3 is built from 14 residues. Here the CDR3 DNA reads TGTGCCAGCAGCGTAGCTACAGGTGGGGGTGAAGCTTTCTTT. Protein sequence: CASSVATGGGEAFF. Supplemented by reference TRBV9 and TRBJ1-1, the full variable domain reads DSGVTQTPKHLITATGQRVTLRCSPRSGDLSVYWYQQSLDQGLQFLIQYYNGEERAKGNILERFSAQQFPDLHSELNLSSLELGDSALYFCASSVATGGGEAFFGQGTRLTVV.

This clone was seen only once. This sequence joins TRBV9 and TRBJ1-6; perhaps TRBD1 as D (5 bases). The germline V and J ends were trimmed by 2 bases and 7 bases, with 16 bases remaining between them. CDR1 is SGDLS, CDR2 YYNGEE, per germline. The CDR3 covers 16 residues. The CDR3 is CASSVRPGAVNSPLHF. For the CDR3, the DNA is TGTGCCAGCAGCGTTCGACCCGGGGCAGTGAATTCACCCCTCCACTTT. Using reference TRBV9 and TRBJ1-6 for the parts outside the CDR3, the full variable domain is DSGVTQTPKHLITATGQRVTLRCSPRSGDLSVYWYQQSLDQGLQFLIQYYNGEERAKGNILERFSAQQFPDLHSELNLSSLELGDSALYFCASSVRPGAVNSPLHFGNGTRLTVT.

The rearrangement uses TRBV11-3 and TRBJ2-1; 7 bases align to TRBD1. This CDR3 is 16 amino acids long. CDR1 is SGHNT and CDR2 is YENEEA in the germline V gene. V gave up 0 bases and J gave up 6 bases; unmatched junction bases: 8. The CDR3 loop reads CASSLDGQGVGNEQFF. In DNA form, the CDR3 reads TGTGCCAGCAGCTTAGATGGGCAGGGGGTTGGCAATGAGCAGTTCTTC.

The sample holds a few counts of this clone. The V gene is TRBV28, the J gene TRBJ2-1, with 9 bases fitting TRBD2. From germline, CDR1 is MDHEN and CDR2 SYDVKM. J lost 10 bases, V lost 4 bases, and 17 bases had no gene match. This CDR3 spans 17 amino acids. The CDR3 DNA reads TGTGCCAGCAGTTCATTGGGGGCGGGAGGGCCTGGAGGAGAGCAGTTCTTC. Protein sequence: CASSSLGAGGPGGEQFF.

The V call is TRBV4-1, the J call TRBJ2-7; 12 nucleotides agree with TRBD1. V lost 4 bases to trimming and J lost 6 bases; unmatched junction nucleotides: 1. The germline V gene encodes CDR1 MGHRA and CDR2 YSYEKL. The CDR3 has 13 amino acids. The CDR3 reads CASSRGQGAEQYF. DNA of the CDR3: TGCGCCAGCAGCCGGGGACAGGGGGCCGAGCAGTACTTC.

The genes are TRBV18 and TRBJ2-7; 7 nucleotides match TRBD1. The V segment lost 5 bases and the J segment 3 bases; nucleotides outside the gene matches: 4. The germline V gene has CDR1 KGHSH and CDR2 LQKENI. This CDR3 is 13 amino acids long. The CDR3 reads CASSEGQLYEQYF. DNA of the CDR3: TGTGCCAGCTCAGAGGGACAGCTCTACGAGCAGTACTTC.

The chain is built from TRBV19 and TRBJ2-6, with D hard to call. With 6 bases removed from V and 2 bases from J, the gap between germline ends came to 5 bases. The CDR3 is 13 residues long. Germline V gives CDR1 LNHDA, CDR2 SQIVND (reference sequence). Here the CDR3 reads CASSVTGANVLTF. The CDR3, as DNA: TGTGCCAGTAGCGTAACTGGGGCCAACGTCCTGACTTTC. The variable domain in full, completed from reference TRBV19 and TRBJ2-6, reads DGGITQSPKYLFRKEGQNVTLSCEQNLNHDAMYWYRQDPGQGLRLIYYSQIVNDFQKGDIAEGYSVSREKKESFPLTVTSAQKNPTAFYLCASSVTGANVLTFGAGSRLTVL.

This clone is a singleton in its sample. The CDR3, as DNA: TGTGCCAGCAGTGAAGTTGGGACGGCCCCGGGCTACACCTTC. As protein: CASSEVGTAPGYTF. The chain uses TRBV2 and TRBJ1-2; D may be TRBD1 (5 bases). Trimming removed 1 base from V and 8 bases from J, with 14 bases in between. This CDR3 comprises 14 residues. Looked up from germline, CDR1 is SNHLY and CDR2 is FYNNEI.

This sequence joins TRBV19 and TRBJ2-3, with 12 bases lining up with TRBD2. Trimming removed 7 bases from V and 0 bases from J; junction bases left unmatched: 5. Germline-derived CDR1 and CDR2 are LNHDA and SQIVND (reference sequence). The CDR3 totals 16 residues. For the CDR3, the DNA is TGTGCCAGTAAGAGCGGGACTAGCGGGAGCACAGATACGCAGTATTTT. The encoded protein is CASKSGTSGSTDTQYF.

The V and J genes are TRBV30 and TRBJ1-5; 8 bases align to TRBD1. The CDR3 runs to 14 residues. Germline CDR1 reads GTSNPN; CDR2 reads SVGIG (reference sequence). V dropped 1 base and J dropped 2; count of bases not matched to a gene: 1. The CDR3 sequence: CAWSATGGNQPQHF. The CDR3 nucleotides are TGTGCCTGGAGTGCGACAGGGGGCAATCAGCCCCAGCATTTT.

This clone was detected once. Other nucleotide sequences in the sample specify the same CDR3. The rearrangement links TRBV19 to TRBJ1-5, with 7 bases aligning to TRBD1. CDR1 and CDR2 from the germline V gene are LNHDA and SQIVND (reference sequence). The CDR3 is 14 residues long. V dropped 7 bases and J dropped 1; count of bases not matched to a gene: 4. DNA of the CDR3: TGTGCCAGTAATGAGGGGGCGAGCAATCAGCCCCAGCATTTT. Translation: CASNEGASNQPQHF.

The chain combines TRBV9 with TRBJ2-1; 14 bases agree with TRBD2. The J segment lost 4 bases and the V segment lost 0 bases, leaving 6 bases of the junction unmatched. The CDR3 spans 18 residues. Germline CDR1 reads SGDLS; CDR2 reads YYNGEE. Here the CDR3 DNA reads TGTGCCAGCAGCGTAGGCCTTGGACTAGCGGGAGGATACAATGAGCAGTTCTTC. Translated, it gives CASSVGLGLAGGYNEQFF.

This chain uses TRBV10-3 with TRBJ1-5; D unclear. The length of the CDR3 is 13 residues. The ends were cut back, 9 bases at V and 7 bases at J, with 16 bases in the middle. Germline CDR1 reads ENHRY; CDR2 reads SYGVKD. DNA of the CDR3: TGTGCCATGGATCTCGGAGGCAGACAGCCCCAGCATTTT. Its protein is CAMDLGGRQPQHF.

This clone showed up just a few times. The rearrangement uses TRBV28 and TRBJ1-6; D unclear. The germline V gene has CDR1 MDHEN and CDR2 SYDVKM. CDR3 length: 12 amino acids. The germline V and J ends were trimmed by 7 bases and 9 bases, with 10 bases remaining between them. CDR3 sequence: CASTYKGSPLHF. The CDR3 region has the DNA TGTGCCAGCACTTACAAGGGTTCACCCCTCCACTTT.

This clone was observed a few times. The chain has TRBV18 and TRBJ1-4; possibly TRBD1 for D (5 bases). Germline loops: CDR1 KGHSH, CDR2 LQKENI. Trimming removed 4 bases at V and 5 bases at J, with 11 bases between. The CDR3 spans 14 residues. CDR3 in amino acids: CASSLGGGNEKLFF. The CDR3 DNA reads as TGTGCCAGCTCACTGGGGGGAGGAAATGAAAAACTGTTTTTT.

The chain combines TRBV7-8 with TRBJ2-1; D may be TRBD2 (5 bases). The CDR3 sequence is 15 residues long. CDR1 is SGHVS and CDR2 is FQNEAQ in the germline V gene. V was shortened by 3 bases and J by 6 bases, with 15 bases between the two germline ends. The CDR3 DNA reads TGTGCCAGCAGCTTGCGGGCCGGCCAGACCAATGAGCAGTTCTTC. This gives the protein CASSLRAGQTNEQFF.

V and J are TRBV7-3 and TRBJ2-3; D unclear. Germline values: CDR1 SGHTA, CDR2 FQGTGA. The CDR3 spans 14 residues. V was cut by 1 base and J by 6 bases, with 11 bases left in between. CDR3 loop: CASSLNPLEDTQYF. The CDR3 DNA is TGTGCCAGCAGCTTAAATCCGCTCGAGGATACGCAGTATTTT.

The rearrangement uses TRBV18 and TRBJ2-7, with unresolved D. The germline V gene encodes CDR1 KGHSH and CDR2 LQKENI. This CDR3 is 14 amino acids long. V was shortened by 5 bases and J by 0 bases, with 11 bases between the two germline ends. The CDR3 region is CASSIYRGSYEQYF. CDR3 nucleotide sequence: TGTGCCAGCTCAATTTACAGAGGCTCCTACGAGCAGTACTTC.

This clone is a singleton in its sample. The rearrangement joins TRBV2 to TRBJ2-1, with TRBD2 matching 7 bases. The CDR3 has 13 amino acids. Germline V gene sequence: CDR1 SNHLY, CDR2 FYNNEI. V was clipped by 6 bases and J by 4 bases; unmatched bases: 3. In DNA, the CDR3 is TGTGCCAGCAGGGACGGGGGGTACAATGAGCAGTTCTTC. It codes for CASRDGGYNEQFF.

This clone has only a few counts. CDR3 in DNA: TGTGCCACCAGTGACCCCGGGAGGGAGAGTAGGACCGGGGAGCTGTTTTTT. Translated, it gives CATSDPGRESRTGELFF. This sequence joins TRBV24-1 and TRBJ2-2, with 8 bases aligning to TRBD2. This CDR3 contains 17 residues. The V gene end was trimmed by 4 bases and the J gene end by 5 bases; junction bases not matched to a gene: 11. The germline gives CDR1 KGHDR, CDR2 SFDVKD.